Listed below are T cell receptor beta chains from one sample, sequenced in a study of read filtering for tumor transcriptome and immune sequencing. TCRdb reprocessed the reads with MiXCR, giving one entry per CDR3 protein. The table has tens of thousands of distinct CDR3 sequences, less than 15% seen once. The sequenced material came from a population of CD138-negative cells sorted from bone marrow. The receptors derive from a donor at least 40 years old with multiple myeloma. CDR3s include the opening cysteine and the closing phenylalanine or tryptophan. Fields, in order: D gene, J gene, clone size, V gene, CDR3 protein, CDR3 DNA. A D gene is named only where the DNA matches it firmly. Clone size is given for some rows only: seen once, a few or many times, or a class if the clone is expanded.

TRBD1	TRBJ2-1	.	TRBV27	CASSLAGTGWSSEQFF	TGTGCCAGCAGTTTAGCCGGGACAGGGTGGTCTAGTGAGCAGTTCTTC
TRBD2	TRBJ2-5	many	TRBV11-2	CASSIFRTSGNNYQYQETQYF	TGTGCCAGCAGCATTTTCCGGACTAGCGGGAATAACTACCAGTACCAAGAGACCCAGTACTTC
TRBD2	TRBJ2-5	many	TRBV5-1	CASSLGGTGRETQYF	TGCGCCAGCAGCCTGGGGGGGACCGGCAGAGAGACCCAGTACTTC
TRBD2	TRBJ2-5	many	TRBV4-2	CASSQEEASGQETQYF	TGTGCCAGCAGCCAAGAGGAGGCTAGCGGCCAAGAGACCCAGTACTTC
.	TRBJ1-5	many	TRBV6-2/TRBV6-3	CASSYSDNQPQHF	TGTGCCAGCAGTTACTCGGACAATCAGCCCCAGCACTTT
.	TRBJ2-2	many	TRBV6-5	CASRILENTGELFF	TGTGCCAGCAGAATCCTCGAGAACACCGGGGAGCTGTTTTTT
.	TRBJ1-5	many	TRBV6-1	CASSDGGSAGQPQHF	TGTGCCAGCAGTGATGGGGGTAGCGCGGGTCAGCCCCAGCATTTT
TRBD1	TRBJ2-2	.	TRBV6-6	CASTRGGSTGELFF	TGTGCCAGCACCAGAGGGGGCTCCACCGGGGAGCTGTTTTTT
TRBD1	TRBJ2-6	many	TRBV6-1	CASEPGQGVTGANVLTF	TGTGCCAGCGAACCGGGACAGGGTGTAACTGGGGCCAACGTCCTGACTTTC
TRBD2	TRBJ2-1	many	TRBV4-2	CASSQEFILAGDSSYNEQFF	TGTGCCAGCAGCCAAGAATTTATCCTAGCGGGGGATAGCTCCTACAATGAGCAGTTCTTC
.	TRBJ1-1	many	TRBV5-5	CASSFTGTPNTEAFF	TGTGCCAGCAGCTTCACCGGGACACCGAACACTGAAGCTTTCTTT
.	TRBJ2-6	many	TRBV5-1	CASSLVGDGDFSSGANVLTF	TGCGCCAGCAGCTTGGTGGGGGATGGAGACTTCTCCTCTGGGGCCAACGTCCTGACTTTC
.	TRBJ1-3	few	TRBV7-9	CASSSLGSGPHSGNTIYF	TGTGCCAGCAGCTCACTCGGATCCGGACCTCACTCTGGAAACACCATATATTTT
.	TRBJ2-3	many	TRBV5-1	CASSRDSASDTQYF	TGCGCCAGCAGCCGGGATAGTGCGTCAGATACGCAGTATTTT
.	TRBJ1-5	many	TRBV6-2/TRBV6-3	CASSYFGGSQPQHF	TGTGCCAGCAGTTACTTTGGGGGCAGTCAGCCCCAGCATTTT
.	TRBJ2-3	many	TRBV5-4	CASSPATTDTQYF	TGTGCCAGCAGCCCGGCAACCACAGATACGCAGTATTTT
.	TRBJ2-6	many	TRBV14	CASSSRGYSGANVLTF	TGTGCCAGCAGCTCTAGAGGGTACTCTGGGGCCAACGTCCTGACTTTC
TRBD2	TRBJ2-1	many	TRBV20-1	CSAKFIGGGSYNEQFF	TGCAGTGCTAAGTTTATAGGCGGGGGCTCCTACAATGAGCAGTTCTTC
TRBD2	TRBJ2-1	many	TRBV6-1	CASSEAKAGGRYNEQFF	TGTGCCAGCAGTGAAGCCAAAGCGGGAGGAAGATACAATGAGCAGTTCTTC
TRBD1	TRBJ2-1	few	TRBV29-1	CSVHHRGGSYKVQFF	TGCAGCGTCCACCACAGGGGCGGCTCCTACAAGGTGCAGTTCTTC
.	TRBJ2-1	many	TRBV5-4	CASSLASRSGNEQFF	TGTGCCAGCAGCTTGGCGAGTAGATCTGGCAATGAGCAGTTCTTC
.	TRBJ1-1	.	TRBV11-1	CASSLARGPTEALF	TGTGCCAGCAGCTTAGCGCGCGGGCCCACTGAAGCTCTCTTT
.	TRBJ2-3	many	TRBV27	CASSLSTLGDTQYF	TGTGCCAGCAGTTTATCGACCCTCGGGGATACGCAGTATTTT
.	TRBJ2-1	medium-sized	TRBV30	CAWSVRNHRNEQFF	TGTGCCTGGAGTGTCCGGAACCATAGGAATGAGCAGTTCTTC
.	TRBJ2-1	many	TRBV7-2	CASSGTSYNEQFF	TGTGCCAGCTCCGGGACTTCCTACAATGAGCAGTTCTTC
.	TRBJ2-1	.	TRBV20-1	CSAQVSRDEQFF	TGCAGTGCTCAAGTCTCCAGAGATGAGCAGTTCTTC
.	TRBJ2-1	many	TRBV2	CASTTGNEQFF	TGTGCCAGTACGACAGGTAATGAGCAGTTCTTC
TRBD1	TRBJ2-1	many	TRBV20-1	CSALTGTGDNEQFF	TGCAGTGCTTTGACCGGGACAGGTGACAATGAGCAGTTCTTC
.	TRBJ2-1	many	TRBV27	CASSPSQGDEQFF	TGTGCCAGCAGTCCTTCACAGGGCGATGAGCAGTTCTTC
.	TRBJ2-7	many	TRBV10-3	CAISERDNSYEQYF	TGTGCCATCAGTGAGAGGGACAACTCCTACGAGCAGTACTTC
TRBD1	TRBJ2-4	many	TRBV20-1	CSARPGGDIQYF	TGCAGTGCTAGGCCAGGGGGAGACATTCAGTACTTC
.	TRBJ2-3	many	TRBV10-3	CASSYSPLSGVGDTQYF	TGTGCCAGCAGTTACTCGCCCCTGTCGGGGGTTGGAGATACGCAGTATTTT
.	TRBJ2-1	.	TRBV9	CASSVAGTTYNEQSF	TGTGCCAGCAGCGTAGCTGGGACGACCTACAATGAGCAGTCCTTC
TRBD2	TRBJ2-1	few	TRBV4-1	CAGSQEFILAGDSSYNEQFF	TGCGCCGGCAGCCAAGAATTTATCCTAGCGGGGGATAGCTCCTACAATGAGCAGTTCTTC
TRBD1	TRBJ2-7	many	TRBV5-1	CASRDDRGGWSYEQYF	TGCGCCAGCAGGGATGACAGGGGCGGTTGGTCCTACGAGCAGTACTTC
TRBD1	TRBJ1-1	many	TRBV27	CASSQTGTLGTEAFF	TGTGCCAGCAGTCAGACAGGGACGTTAGGCACTGAAGCTTTCTTT
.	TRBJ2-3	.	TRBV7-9	CASNPNGHRSDTQYF	TGTGCCAGCAATCCAAACGGACACAGATCAGATACTCAGTATTTT
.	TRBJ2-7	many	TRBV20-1	CSAKTPGATSYEQYF	TGCAGTGCTAAAACCCCGGGCGCCACCTCCTACGAGCAGTACTTC
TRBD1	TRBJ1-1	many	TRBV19	CASSTRQGVLNTEAFF	TGTGCCAGTAGTACCCGACAGGGGGTATTGAACACTGAAGCTTTCTTT
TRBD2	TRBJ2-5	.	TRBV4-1	CASSQATSGSETQYF	TGCGCCAGCAGCCAAGCGACTAGCGGGAGTGAGACCCAGTACTTC
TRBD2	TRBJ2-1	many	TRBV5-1	CASSFLAGGPGEQFF	TGCGCCAGCAGCTTCCTAGCGGGAGGGCCTGGTGAGCAGTTCTTC
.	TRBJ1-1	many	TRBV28	CASSLLSRPNTEAFF	TGTGCCAGCAGTTTATTGTCCAGGCCCAACACTGAAGCTTTCTTT
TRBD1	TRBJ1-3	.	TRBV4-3	CASSQNRGGNTIYF	TGCGCCAGCAGCCAAAACAGGGGAGGAAACACCATATATTTT
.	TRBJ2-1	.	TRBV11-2	CASSPHEAASYNEQFF	TGTGCTAGCAGCCCGCATGAGGCCGCCTCCTACAATGAGCAGTTCTTC
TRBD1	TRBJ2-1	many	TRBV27	CASSLSDRVGPEQFF	TGTGCCAGCAGTTTATCGGACAGGGTTGGACCTGAGCAGTTCTTC
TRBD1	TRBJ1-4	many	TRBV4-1	CASSQERGGGREKLFF	TGCGCCAGCAGCCAAGAAAGAGGGGGCGGTCGAGAAAAACTGTTTTTT
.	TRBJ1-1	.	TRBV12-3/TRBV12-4	CACTDDHGGTEAFF	TGTGCCTGCACCGACGATCACGGAGGCACTGAAGCTTTCTTT
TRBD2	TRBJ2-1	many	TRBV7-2	CASSPSGPTYNEQFF	TGTGCCAGCAGCCCTAGCGGCCCAACCTACAATGAGCAGTTCTTC
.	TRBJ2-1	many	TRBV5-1	CASSFQPYNEQFF	TGCGCCAGCAGCTTTCAGCCCTACAATGAGCAGTTCTTC
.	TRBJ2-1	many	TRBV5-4	CASSTRGSYNEQFF	TGTGCCAGCAGCACGCGGGGCTCCTACAATGAGCAGTTCTTC
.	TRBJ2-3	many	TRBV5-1	CASSLTANPDTQYF	TGCGCCAGCAGCTTGACGGCTAATCCAGATACGCAGTATTTT
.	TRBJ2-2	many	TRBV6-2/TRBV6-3	CASTADRNTGELFF	TGTGCCAGCACCGCGGACAGAAACACCGGGGAGCTGTTTTTT